These 30 T cell receptor beta chains originate from one sample sequenced in a study of patients and donors after allogeneic stem cell transplantation. Using its own MiXCR run on the RT-PCR reads, TCRdb lists one record per CDR3 protein. The profile covers 150,000 to 250,000 distinct CDR3 sequences, with less than 45% appearing a single time and 33% taken by the ten largest. Sequences were obtained from blood, either unsorted or a sorted T cell fraction (not recorded which). These receptors were taken from a human donor who was either an allogeneic HSCT recipient or a stem cell or donor lymphocyte infusion donor (not recorded which). It is not recorded whose cells these are; they may come from a transplant donor.

The chain combines TRBV13 with TRBJ1-1; D perhaps matches TRBD1 (6 bases). Trimming took off 5 bases at V and 8 bases at J, with 15 bases between the two ends. Germline assignment: CDR1 PRHDT and CDR2 FYEKMQ (reference sequence). This CDR3 is built from 13 residues. The CDR3: CASSTGTPLEAFF. In DNA form, the CDR3 reads TGTGCCAGCAGCACTGGGACACCCTTAGAAGCTTTCTTT.

This clonotype was seen more than once but under ten times. This chain joins TRBV14 and TRBJ1-1; D might be TRBD1 (5 bases). The CDR3 covers 19 residues. Germline V CDR1 and CDR2: SGHDN, FVKESK. V was shortened by 4 bases and J by 4 bases, with 28 bases between the two germline ends. The CDR3: CASSLSGPVNLGVSTEAFF. DNA for the CDR3: TGTGCCAGCAGCCTCTCTGGACCTGTAAATCTGGGGGTGAGCACTGAAGCTTTCTTT.

This rearrangement joins TRBV4-3 to TRBJ2-5, with a tentative D call TRBD1 (6 bases). The germline V and J ends were trimmed by 0 bases and 5 bases, with 13 bases remaining between them. Germline assignment: CDR1 LGHNA and CDR2 YSLEER. The CDR3 extends over 15 amino acids. CDR3 region: CASSQDYRVEETQYF. The CDR3 nucleotides are TGCGCCAGCAGCCAAGATTACAGGGTGGAGGAGACCCAGTACTTC.

The chain recombines TRBV5-1 with TRBJ2-6, with D uncertain. V gave up 4 bases and J gave up 0 bases, with 14 bases separating them. Looked up from germline, CDR1 is SGHRS and CDR2 is YFSETQ. CDR3 length: 17 amino acids. CDR3 DNA sequence: TGCGCCAGCAGCCTGGACCTCCTCGTCTCTGGGGCCAACGTCCTGACTTTC. It encodes CASSLDLLVSGANVLTF.

There are many counts of this clonotype. The rearrangement links TRBV5-6 to TRBJ1-2, with D perhaps TRBD1 (5 bases). This CDR3 has 14 residues. Germline CDR1 SGHDT, CDR2 YYEEEE. V lost 3 bases and J 5 bases, leaving 14 bases between the germline ends. In DNA form, the CDR3 reads TGTGCCAGCAGCTCCCCGGGACGGACTTATGGCTACACCTTC. Translated: CASSSPGRTYGYTF. Full variable domain (remainder filled in from reference TRBV5-6 and TRBJ1-2): DAGVTQSPTHLIKTRGQQVTLRCSPKSGHDTVSWYQQALGQGPQFIFQYYEEEERQRGNFPDRFSGHQFPNYSSELNVNALLLGDSALYLCASSSPGRTYGYTFGSGTRLTVV.

The chain employs TRBV29-1 and TRBJ2-5; D is ambiguous. CDR1 is SQVTM and CDR2 is ANQGSEA in the germline V gene. V was shortened by 3 bases and J by 4 bases, with 9 bases between the two germline ends. The CDR3 has 12 amino acids. CDR3 sequence reads: CSVENGGETQYF. For the CDR3, the DNA is TGCAGCGTTGAGAACGGCGGAGAGACCCAGTACTTC.

The chain joins TRBV6-2 or TRBV6-3 to TRBJ2-1; D might be TRBD1 or TRBD2, each matching 5 bases. V was trimmed by 4 bases and J by 8 bases, leaving 15 bases between them. The CDR3 runs 14 residues. The germline V gene has CDR1 MNHEY and CDR2 SVGEGT. Written as DNA, the CDR3 is TGTGCCAGCAGTTCCCCCGGGACCCTCTATGAGCAGTTCTTC. Protein: CASSSPGTLYEQFF.

The chain links TRBV5-1 to TRBJ2-7; 8 bases are shared with TRBD1. The CDR3 covers 13 residues. With V trimmed by 4 bases and J by 5 bases, 5 bases remained unmatched. Germline loops: CDR1 SGHRS, CDR2 YFSETQ. The CDR3 sequence is CASSPWTGNEQYF. In nucleotides, the CDR3 is TGCGCCAGCAGCCCCTGGACAGGGAACGAGCAGTACTTC.

The rearrangement uses TRBV6-5 and TRBJ1-4, with 8 nucleotides matching TRBD1. The germline CDR1 and CDR2 sequences are MNHEY and SVGAGI. This CDR3 has 16 residues. J gave up 5 bases and V 6 bases, and 11 bases lay outside the gene matches. CDR3 sequence: CASSFLTGDRNEKLFF. The CDR3, as DNA: TGTGCCAGCAGCTTCCTGACAGGGGATAGAAATGAAAAACTGTTTTTT.

V is TRBV10-2 and J is TRBJ1-3; 9 nucleotides agree with TRBD1. Trimming cost V 5 bases and J 4 bases; bases outside gene matches: 6. The germline CDR1 and CDR2 sequences are WSHSY and SAAADI. There are 15 residues in the CDR3. In DNA form, the CDR3 reads TGCGCCAGCAGTTACAGGGGGCAGGGAGGAAACACCATATATTTT. It encodes CASSYRGQGGNTIYF.

The chain joins TRBV3-1 to TRBJ2-1; 11 bases match TRBD2. The CDR3 is made up of 15 amino acids. From germline, CDR1 is LGHDT and CDR2 YNNKEL (reference sequence). The ends lost 4 bases at V and 6 bases at J; junction bases unmatched: 5. The CDR3 DNA reads TGTGCCAGCAGCCTCCTAGCGGGAGGCCCCAATGAGCAGTTCTTC. As protein: CASSLLAGGPNEQFF.

The rearrangement uses TRBV5-5 and TRBJ1-1, with a weak D call TRBD1 (5 bases). With 5 bases removed from V and 12 bases from J, the gap between germline ends came to 20 bases. The CDR3 length is 13 residues. The V gene's germline CDR1 is SGHKS and CDR2 YYEKEE (reference sequence). CDR3 sequence: CASSTYGGDETFF. In DNA form, the CDR3 reads TGTGCCAGCAGTACCTATGGAGGGGACGAAACTTTCTTT.

The chain links TRBV7-9 to TRBJ2-1; D is uncertain. This CDR3 has 9 amino acids. The V and J ends lost 8 bases and 10 bases respectively, with 6 bases between them. Germline CDR1 and CDR2: SEHNR and FQNEAQ (reference sequence). As DNA, the CDR3 is TGTGCCAGCCCACTAGAGCAGTTCTTC. Its protein is CASPLEQFF.

The table lists this clonotype with a count of one. V usage is TRBV7-9 and J usage is TRBJ1-1, with D maybe TRBD1 (5 bases). Trimming took off 2 bases at V and 5 bases at J, with 21 bases between the two ends. The CDR3 length is 17 residues. Germline V gives CDR1 SEHNR, CDR2 FQNEAQ (reference sequence). The DNA of the CDR3 is TGTGCCAGCAGCTTAAACCCGACAAGGCAGGGCAGGACTGAAGCTTTCTTT. It codes for CASSLNPTRQGRTEAFF.

This chain uses TRBV4-3 with TRBJ1-4; 7 nucleotides agree with TRBD1. The germline V gene has CDR1 LGHNA and CDR2 YSLEER. V shed 1 base and J 8 bases; nucleotides not matched to a gene: 4. CDR3 size: 14 residues. The CDR3 is CASSQVQGGEKLFF. The DNA for the CDR3 is TGCGCCAGCAGCCAAGTTCAGGGGGGGGAAAAACTGTTTTTT.

The V call is TRBV12-3 or TRBV12-4, the J call TRBJ1-2, with D perhaps matching TRBD1 (5 bases). V lost 4 bases, J lost 4 bases, and 7 bases lay in between. The CDR3 totals 12 residues. The CDR3 DNA reads as TGTGCCAGCAGTTCTGGGACCTATGGCTACACCTTC. It encodes CASSSGTYGYTF.

This clonotype appeared a few times. This chain connects TRBV4-3 to TRBJ2-1; 11 bases align to TRBD2. The junction had 5 bases not matched to a gene; V was cut back by 5 bases and J by 5 bases. Germline V gives CDR1 LGHNA, CDR2 YSLEER. This CDR3 contains 15 residues. In DNA, the CDR3 is TGCGCCAGCAGCTATAGCGGGAGGGAACACAATGAGCAGTTCTTC. It translates to CASSYSGREHNEQFF.

This rearrangement joins TRBV5-1 to TRBJ1-3; possibly TRBD1 for D (5 bases). The CDR3 runs to 17 residues. Germline V lookup: CDR1 SGHRS, CDR2 YFSETQ. V dropped 0 bases and J dropped 0 bases, with 13 bases sitting between them. For the CDR3, the DNA is TGCGCCAGCAGCTTGGTTTCGGGCAGGGACTCTGGAAACACCATATATTTT. It encodes CASSLVSGRDSGNTIYF. Looking up the rest from reference TRBV5-1 and TRBJ1-3 gives the full variable domain: KAGVTQTPRYLIKTRGQQVTLSCSPISGHRSVSWYQQTPGQGLQFLFEYFSETQRNKGNFPGRFSGRQFSNSRSEMNVSTLELGDSALYLCASSLVSGRDSGNTIYFGEGSWLTVV.

The chain combines TRBV5-1 with TRBJ1-1, with D tentatively TRBD1 (5 bases). Germline V gene lookup returns CDR1 SGHRS and CDR2 YFSETQ. V shed 0 bases and J shed 7 bases, with 10 bases lying between them. This CDR3 is built from 13 residues. The CDR3 region is CASSLGRQIEAFF. DNA of the CDR3: TGCGCCAGCAGCTTGGGTCGACAGATTGAAGCTTTCTTT. Combining the CDR3 with reference TRBV5-1 and TRBJ1-1 gives the whole variable domain KAGVTQTPRYLIKTRGQQVTLSCSPISGHRSVSWYQQTPGQGLQFLFEYFSETQRNKGNFPGRFSGRQFSNSRSEMNVSTLELGDSALYLCASSLGRQIEAFFGQGTRLTVV.

This sequence joins TRBV18 and TRBJ1-2; no clear D gene. Germline CDR1 KGHSH, CDR2 LQKENI. The CDR3 length is 13 residues. V was pared by 2 bases and J by 1 base, with 5 bases between. Here the CDR3 reads CASSPDVNYGYTF. The CDR3 DNA reads TGTGCCAGCTCACCAGACGTTAACTATGGCTACACCTTC.

The genes are TRBV28 and TRBJ2-7; 7 nucleotides agree with TRBD1. Germline V gene sequence: CDR1 MDHEN, CDR2 SYDVKM. J lost 4 bases, V lost 3 bases, and 12 bases had no gene match. The CDR3 sequence is 16 residues long. For the CDR3, the DNA is TGTGCCAGCAGTTTCTGGACCGAGGGGGCGTCGTACGAGCAGTACTTC. Translating it yields CASSFWTEGASYEQYF.

This rearrangement joins TRBV14 to TRBJ1-4, with TRBD1 matching 7 bases. Germline V gives CDR1 SGHDN, CDR2 FVKESK. J lost 3 bases, V lost 4 bases, and 5 bases had no gene match. This CDR3 region has 15 residues. CDR3 DNA sequence: TGTGCCAGCAGCCCGACAGGGTGGCCTAATGAAAAACTGTTTTTT. Translation: CASSPTGWPNEKLFF.

The V gene is TRBV6-1, the J gene TRBJ1-3; possibly TRBD1 for D (6 bases). Germline V gene data show CDR1 as MNHNS and CDR2 as SASEGT. V was trimmed by 6 bases and J by 3 bases, leaving 18 bases between them. This CDR3 is built from 16 residues. The CDR3 sequence is CASSRTRDNLGNTIYF. The DNA for the CDR3 is TGTGCCAGCAGCCGAACTCGGGACAATCTTGGAAACACCATATATTTT.

V gene TRBV12-3 or TRBV12-4 combines with J gene TRBJ1-3; the D gene is possibly TRBD1 (5 bases). CDR3 size: 15 residues. With 1 base removed from V and 4 bases from J, the gap between germline ends came to 11 bases. In nucleotides, the CDR3 is TGTGCCAGCAGTTTAGAGGGGCATAGGGGAAACACCATATATTTT. Translating it yields CASSLEGHRGNTIYF.

The gene calls are TRBV6-6 and TRBJ2-1; D ambiguous. Germline V CDR1 and CDR2: MNHNY, SVGAGI (reference sequence). V lost 0 bases to trimming and J lost 8 bases, with 11 bases between them. The CDR3 runs 14 residues. CDR3 region: CASSYSIGIDEQFF. In DNA form, the CDR3 reads TGTGCCAGCAGTTACTCGATAGGGATAGATGAGCAGTTCTTC.

The chain is built from TRBV29-1 and TRBJ2-1, with D possibly matching TRBD2 (6 bases). The germline CDR1 and CDR2 sequences are SQVTM and ANQGSEA. This CDR3 is 13 amino acids long. Trimming cost V 8 bases and J 4 bases, with 15 bases left between them. This CDR3 is CSSPGVGYNEQFF. The CDR3 coding sequence is TGCAGCTCCCCGGGAGTCGGGTACAATGAGCAGTTCTTC.

This clonotype has just a few counts. This rearrangement joins TRBV7-6 to TRBJ1-3, with D perhaps TRBD1 (5 bases). Trimming took 1 base from V and 8 from J, leaving 18 bases between them. Germline CDR1 and CDR2: SGHVS and FNYEAQ. The CDR3 totals 16 residues. DNA of the CDR3: TGTGCCAGCAGCTTAGATGGCGCCAGGGCAGGACACACCATATATTTT. It is translated as CASSLDGARAGHTIYF.

V and J are TRBV10-3 and TRBJ2-5; tentatively, D is TRBD1 (5 bases). The CDR3 has 13 residues. Germline CDR1 is ENHRY and CDR2 is SYGVKD. The germline V and J ends were trimmed by 4 bases and 5 bases, with 11 bases remaining between them. CDR3: CAISGAGPETQYF. CDR3 coding DNA: TGTGCCATCAGTGGGGCAGGGCCGGAGACCCAGTACTTC.

This clonotype was counted at least ten times. The rearrangement joins TRBV5-1 to TRBJ2-3; possibly TRBD1 for D (6 bases). This CDR3 contains 16 residues. Trimming took 3 bases from V and 4 from J, leaving 18 bases between them. Germline V gene lookup returns CDR1 SGHRS and CDR2 YFSETQ. The CDR3 reads CASSSRDTLDSDTQYF. The DNA of the CDR3 is TGCGCCAGCAGCTCCCGGGACACACTAGATTCAGATACGCAGTATTTT.

This clonotype occurred a few times. The chain joins TRBV28 to TRBJ2-2; unclear D gene. CDR3 length equals 16 residues. Germline V gene lookup returns CDR1 MDHEN and CDR2 SYDVKM. With 5 bases removed from V and 5 bases from J, the gap between germline ends came to 18 bases. The CDR3 DNA sequence: TGTGCCAGCAGTCCCCCTTTACGCACCCCTACCGGGGAGCTGTTTTTT. The encoded protein is CASSPPLRTPTGELFF. The full variable domain, its missing parts supplied by reference TRBV28 and TRBJ2-2, is DVKVTQSSRYLVKRTGEKVFLECVQDMDHENMFWYRQDPGLGLRLIYFSYDVKMKEKGDIPEGYSVSREKKERFSLILESASTNQTSMYLCASSPPLRTPTGELFFGEGSRLTVL.